Shown below are 25 T cell receptor beta chains from a single sample sequenced in a study of T cells in localized non-small cell lung cancer. Sequencing was performed with immunoSEQ multiplex PCR; in TCRdb, only in-frame clones are kept and a portion is missing. The sample has nearly 25,000 clones, approximately 90% seen once. The sequences come from peripheral blood, collected before any cancer treatment. All receptors come from a woman aged 40-70 years with stage I lung adenocarcinoma.

The V and J genes are TRBV6-6 and TRBJ2-1, with 9 positions matching TRBD1. Germline V gene lookup returns CDR1 MNHNY and CDR2 SVGAGI (reference sequence). The CDR3 length is 15 residues. After removal of 10 bases from V and 3 bases from J, the junction contained 10 bases not matched to a gene. The CDR3 spells CATQRGQGIYNEQFF. The CDR3 nucleotides are TGTGCCACCCAAAGAGGACAGGGGATCTACAATGAGCAGTTCTTC.

This CDR3 reads CATSRVDPAIDTQYF. The CDR3 DNA is TGTGCCACCAGCAGAGTGGATCCAGCCATCGATACGCAGTATTTT. The chain joins TRBV15 to TRBJ2-3, with D unclear. The germline V gene encodes CDR1 LNHNV and CDR2 YYDKDF (reference sequence). Trimming removed 1 base at V and 6 bases at J, with 14 bases between. This CDR3 spans 15 amino acids.

The chain uses TRBV6-5 and TRBJ2-7, with D possibly matching TRBD2 (5 bases). The CDR3 sequence is 13 residues long. Germline-derived CDR1 and CDR2 are MNHEY and SVGAGI. The germline V and J ends were trimmed by 6 bases and 0 bases, with 9 bases remaining between them. The CDR3 region is CASRKGSSYEQYF. In nucleotides, the CDR3 is TGTGCCAGCAGAAAAGGGAGCTCCTACGAGCAGTACTTC.

This chain joins TRBV14 and TRBJ2-1; 11 bases map to TRBD2. Germline CDR1 SGHDN, CDR2 FVKESK. Trimming at V came to 3 bases and at J to 6 bases, leaving 7 bases not matched to a gene. There are 16 residues in the CDR3. The CDR3 bases are TGTGCCAGCAGCCAGGTAGCGGGAGGGCCTCCCAATGAGCAGTTCTTC. It translates to CASSQVAGGPPNEQFF.

The chain uses TRBV5-8 and TRBJ2-2; D gene uncertain. CDR1 is SGHTS and CDR2 is YDEGEE in the germline V gene. CDR3 size: 15 residues. Trimming took off 0 bases at V and 7 bases at J, with 13 bases between the two ends. Written as DNA, the CDR3 is TGTGCCAGCAGCTTGGAACGGTTCCCCCTCGGGGAGCTGTTTTTT. This sequence encodes CASSLERFPLGELFF.

The gene calls are TRBV7-2 and TRBJ2-7; D remains unclear. V was cut by 1 base and J by 6 bases, with 7 bases left in between. Germline V gives CDR1 SGHTA, CDR2 FQGNSA. CDR3 length: 12 amino acids. In DNA, the CDR3 is TGTGCCAGCAGCTTAGTCCCCGGCGAGCAGTACTTC. It yields the protein CASSLVPGEQYF.

The chain couples TRBV29-1 to TRBJ2-5, with TRBD1 as a possible D gene (6 bases). This CDR3 spans 16 amino acids. The V end was cut by 3 bases, the J end by 7 bases, with 24 bases between. The germline CDR1 and CDR2 sequences are SQVTM and ANQGSEA. The CDR3: CSVDEAGTQFSWTQYF. The CDR3 DNA sequence: TGCAGCGTTGATGAGGCCGGGACACAGTTTTCGTGGACCCAGTACTTC.

The chain is built from TRBV12-5 and TRBJ2-1; D is unclear. V lost 7 bases, J lost 2 bases, and 15 bases lay in between. This CDR3 region has 15 residues. Germline V gene lookup returns CDR1 LGHNT and CDR2 FRNRAP. In DNA, the CDR3 is TGTGCTAGTGTTCTAGACGGGCCAGCCTACAATGAGCAGTTCTTC. It yields the protein CASVLDGPAYNEQFF.

The chain uses TRBV5-1 and TRBJ2-3; no firm D call. In germline, CDR1 is SGHRS, CDR2 YFSETQ. The CDR3 has 15 amino acids. V gave up 1 base and J gave up 0 bases, with 9 bases separating them. The CDR3 coding sequence is TGCGCCAGCAGCTTGATTGTCTCTAGCACAGATACGCAGTATTTT. Encoded protein: CASSLIVSSTDTQYF.

The V and J genes are TRBV29-1 and TRBJ2-7; D perhaps matches TRBD2 (5 bases). Germline lookup yields CDR1 SQVTM and CDR2 ANQGSEA. V was shortened by 6 bases and J by 3 bases, with 12 bases between the two germline ends. The CDR3 loop spans 12 amino acids. Written as DNA, the CDR3 is TGCAGCGTCGAAACTAGAGGCTACGAGCAGTACTTC. Residues: CSVETRGYEQYF.

The V and J genes are TRBV5-4 and TRBJ2-5; D is possibly TRBD2 (5 bases). Deletions cut 0 bases from V and 2 bases from J, with 14 bases between. CDR3 length: 16 residues. From germline, CDR1 is SGHNT and CDR2 YYREEE (reference sequence). The CDR3 DNA sequence: TGTGCCAGCAGCTTGGGCGGGTCAACCGGGCAAGAGACCCAGTACTTC. Protein: CASSLGGSTGQETQYF.

The chain recombines TRBV2 with TRBJ1-4; 7 nucleotides match TRBD1. V lost 6 bases to trimming and J lost 7 bases; unmatched junction nucleotides: 8. In germline, CDR1 is SNHLY, CDR2 FYNNEI. This CDR3 is 14 amino acids long. CDR3 protein: CASSVQGRSEKLFF. CDR3 DNA: TGTGCCAGCAGCGTACAGGGGAGGAGTGAAAAACTGTTTTTT. The entire variable domain, with the rest obtained from reference TRBV2 and TRBJ1-4, is as follows: EPEVTQTPSHQVTQMGQEVILRCVPISNHLYFYWYRQILGQKVEFLVSFYNNEISEKSEIFDDQFSVERPDGSNFTLKIRSTKLEDSAMYFCASSVQGRSEKLFFGSGTQLSVL.

This sequence joins TRBV21-1 and TRBJ2-3. TRBV21-1 is a recognized pseudogene. The CDR3 length is 19 residues. The DNA of the CDR3 is TGTGCCAGCAGCAGTGAAAGGGGGAGGCCGAGACTACTCACAGATACGCAGTATTTT. Translating gives CASSSERGRPRLLTDTQYF.

V usage is TRBV11-2 and J usage is TRBJ2-1; 12 bases match TRBD2. Germline lookup yields CDR1 SGHAT and CDR2 FQNNGV. The CDR3 runs to 19 residues. Trimming cost V 2 bases and J 1 base; bases outside gene matches: 9. The DNA for the CDR3 is TGTGCCAGCAGCTTATATTCTGGACTAGCGGGAAAGTCCTACAATGAGCAGTTCTTC. It codes for CASSLYSGLAGKSYNEQFF.

The chain has TRBV29-1 and TRBJ2-1, with D hard to call. The CDR3 is 10 residues long. The V end was cut by 6 bases, the J end by 3 bases, with 3 bases between. Germline-derived CDR1 and CDR2 are SQVTM and ANQGSEA. In DNA form, the CDR3 reads TGCAGCGTCCACTACAATGAGCAGTTCTTC. Its translation is CSVHYNEQFF.

The CDR3 sequence: CASSLRSWGGNTEAFF. CDR3 nucleotides: TGCGCCAGCAGCTTGCGGTCCTGGGGGGGTAACACTGAAGCTTTCTTT. This sequence joins TRBV5-1 and TRBJ1-1; the D gene is possibly TRBD1 (5 bases). V was clipped by 1 base and J by 2 bases, with 15 bases between them. This CDR3 has 16 amino acids. The germline V gene encodes CDR1 SGHRS and CDR2 YFSETQ.

The rearrangement links TRBV11-3 to TRBJ2-5; D may be TRBD1 (6 bases). V lost 2 bases and J lost 5, with 6 bases in between. The CDR3 runs 12 residues. Germline V gives CDR1 SGHNT, CDR2 YENEEA. The CDR3 reads CASSLQGETQYF. The CDR3 DNA reads as TGTGCCAGCAGCTTACAGGGGGAGACCCAGTACTTC.

The CDR3 nucleotides read TGTGCCAGCAGCGAGGCGACAGGGCCAGTAGAGACCCAGTACTTC. Amino acids: CASSEATGPVETQYF. The chain has TRBV9 and TRBJ2-5, with 7 bases fitting TRBD1. The CDR3 length is 15 residues. The germline CDR1 and CDR2 sequences are SGDLS and YYNGEE. V gave up 3 bases and J gave up 4 bases; unmatched junction bases: 9.

The chain couples TRBV28 to TRBJ2-7; 7 bases line up with TRBD2. Trimming at V came to 6 bases and at J to 0 bases, leaving 11 bases not matched to a gene. This CDR3 spans 16 amino acids. From germline, CDR1 is MDHEN and CDR2 SYDVKM. CDR3 DNA: TGTGCCAGCAGCCAGGTAGCGGGCCTCTCCTCCTACGAGCAGTACTTC. Protein sequence: CASSQVAGLSSYEQYF.

The chain recombines TRBV30 with TRBJ1-5; 7 nucleotides line up with TRBD1. The V gene's germline CDR1 is GTSNPN and CDR2 SVGIG (reference sequence). CDR3 length: 13 amino acids. J lost 5 bases, V lost 3 bases, and 4 bases had no gene match. The CDR3 bases are TGTGCCTGGAGCCCCGGGACAGATCAGCCCCAGCATTTT. Its translation is CAWSPGTDQPQHF.

The rearrangement joins TRBV27 to TRBJ2-3; perhaps TRBD2 as D (5 bases). Trimming removed 4 bases from V and 8 bases from J, with 16 bases in between. Germline V gene data show CDR1 as MNHEY and CDR2 as SMNVEV (reference sequence). The CDR3 has 14 residues. The CDR3 coding sequence is TGTGCCAGCAGTTCCCCGTTCCGGGCGGGTACGCAGTATTTT. Translated: CASSSPFRAGTQYF.

The genes are TRBV5-6 and TRBJ1-2; the match to TRBD1 covers 8 bases. With V trimmed by 5 bases and J by 8 bases, 11 bases remained unmatched. This CDR3 comprises 14 residues. Per germline, CDR1 SGHDT and CDR2 YYEEEE. The CDR3 coding sequence is TGTGCCAGCAGGCCGCAGGGGGCAGAGTTGGGCTACACCTTC. Its protein is CASRPQGAELGYTF.

The rearrangement uses TRBV6-1 and TRBJ1-4; D might be TRBD1 (5 bases). Trimming removed 5 bases at V and 8 bases at J, with 18 bases between. This CDR3 has 15 residues. Germline CDR1 and CDR2: MNHNS and SASEGT. The CDR3 spells CASSKMSGVGEKLFF. In nucleotides, the CDR3 is TGTGCCAGCAGTAAAATGTCGGGGGTAGGAGAAAAACTGTTTTTT.

The V gene is TRBV6-5, the J gene TRBJ2-5; TRBD1 agrees at 8 bases. V was pared by 10 bases and J by 3 bases, with 4 bases of the junction left unmatched. From germline, CDR1 is MNHEY and CDR2 SVGAGI. The CDR3 length is 12 residues. The CDR3 sequence: CATQDREETQYF. CDR3 DNA sequence: TGTGCCACCCAGGACAGGGAAGAGACCCAGTACTTC.

The sample holds one count of this clone. The chain has TRBV7-9 and TRBJ1-3, with D perhaps matching TRBD1 (5 bases). The CDR3 is 14 amino acids. Germline V gene sequence: CDR1 SEHNR, CDR2 FQNEAQ (reference sequence). The V gene lost 1 base and the J gene lost 4 bases, with 8 bases spanning the gap. The DNA of the CDR3 is TGTGCCAGCAGCTTAGGGGGCACCGGAAACACCATATATTTT. Translating gives CASSLGGTGNTIYF.